The 21 T cell receptor beta chains in this list originate from one sample, sequenced in a study of identical twins' blood T cells. MiXCR was run by TCRdb on the 5' RACE reads, yielding one entry per CDR3 protein. Here the sample spans fewer than 450,000 distinct CDR3 sequences, about 28% being singletons. The sample was PBMCs. The receptors stem from a woman aged 18-50 years in good health.

This rearrangement joins TRBV7-6 to TRBJ1-5; D is ambiguous. V was trimmed by 2 bases and J by 4 bases, leaving 6 bases between them. In germline, CDR1 is SGHVS, CDR2 FNYEAQ. The CDR3 spans 13 residues. Here the CDR3 DNA reads TGTGCCAGCAGCTTACAGTATAATCAGCCCCAGCATTTT. Translation gives CASSLQYNQPQHF.

The sample holds many counts of this clonotype. V gene TRBV28 combines with J gene TRBJ1-2, with D perhaps TRBD1 (5 bases). The CDR3 covers 12 residues. The V end was cut by 3 bases, the J end by 5 bases, with 7 bases between. Germline CDR1 reads MDHEN; CDR2 reads SYDVKM. The CDR3 loop is CASSFRGYGYTF. The CDR3, as DNA: TGTGCCAGCAGTTTTCGGGGGTATGGCTACACCTTC.

This clonotype was detected a few times. This rearrangement joins TRBV6-5 to TRBJ2-7; D may be TRBD1 (5 bases). Per the germline V gene, CDR1 is MNHEY and CDR2 is SVGAGI. The V and J ends lost 10 bases and 3 bases respectively, with 25 bases between them. The CDR3 runs to 16 residues. The CDR3: CATAPGDFDRFYEQYF. The DNA for the CDR3 is TGTGCCACCGCACCAGGAGACTTTGACAGATTCTACGAGCAGTACTTC.

This clonotype was picked up a small number of times. V and J are TRBV6-2 or TRBV6-3 and TRBJ2-7, with D possibly being TRBD2 (5 bases). Germline V gene sequence: CDR1 MNHEY, CDR2 SVGEGT. The CDR3 spans 16 residues. Trimming pared 4 bases from V and 7 bases from J, leaving 23 bases between. DNA for the CDR3: TGTGCCAGCAGTTCCCGCAACTCCCTCACGGGGTGGGAGCAGTACTTC. Protein: CASSSRNSLTGWEQYF.

As concerns this clonotype: This could be a read error, since a much larger clone is one nucleotide away. The chain joins TRBV18 to TRBJ1-6; 8 nucleotides align to TRBD1. The CDR3 is 15 residues long. CDR1 is KGHSH and CDR2 is LQKENI in the germline V gene. Here the CDR3 DNA reads TGTGCCAGCTCACAAACAGGGGGGTCTAATTCACCCTTCCACTTT. As protein: CASSQTGGSNSPFHF.

This clonotype was detected only a few times. V is TRBV5-1 and J is TRBJ2-7, with 10 positions matching TRBD1. The CDR3 spans 17 residues. Germline-derived CDR1 and CDR2 are SGHRS and YFSETQ. The V gene end was trimmed by 3 bases and the J gene end by 0 bases; junction bases not matched to a gene: 9. Written as DNA, the CDR3 is TGCGCCAGCAGCTCACTATGGGACAGGGGAGGCTCCTACGAGCAGTACTTC. Its protein product is CASSSLWDRGGSYEQYF.

The chain employs TRBV20-1 and TRBJ2-5; D may be TRBD2 (5 bases). The germline CDR1 and CDR2 sequences are DFQATT and SNEGSKA (reference sequence). The CDR3 consists of 12 residues. V dropped 3 bases and J dropped 4 bases, with 9 bases sitting between them. The CDR3 nucleotides read TGCAGTGCTAGGGAGGCCATAGAGACCCAGTACTTC. It encodes CSAREAIETQYF.

V and J are TRBV9 and TRBJ2-1, with unresolved D. Looked up from germline, CDR1 is SGDLS and CDR2 is YYNGEE. The V and J ends lost 0 bases and 10 bases respectively, with 14 bases between them. CDR3 length: 14 amino acids. The CDR3 spells CASSVDEPNREQFF. CDR3 DNA: TGTGCCAGCAGCGTAGATGAACCCAATCGGGAGCAGTTCTTC. Together with reference TRBV9 and TRBJ2-1, the CDR3 gives the full variable domain: DSGVTQTPKHLITATGQRVTLRCSPRSGDLSVYWYQQSLDQGLQFLIQYYNGEERAKGNILERFSAQQFPDLHSELNLSSLELGDSALYFCASSVDEPNREQFFGPGTRLTVL.

The table lists this clonotype with many counts. This sequence joins TRBV20-1 and TRBJ1-2; D not certain. Trimming left V 4 bases short and J 8 bases short, with 14 bases between. The CDR3 is 12 amino acids. Looked up from germline, CDR1 is DFQATT and CDR2 is SNEGSKA (reference sequence). CDR3 in amino acids: CSAKRTVIGYTF. The CDR3 bases are TGCAGTGCTAAGAGAACGGTTATAGGCTACACCTTC.

The gene calls are TRBV7-9 and TRBJ2-1, with 10 positions matching TRBD2. The germline gives CDR1 SEHNR, CDR2 FQNEAQ (reference sequence). J was trimmed by 0 bases and V by 4 bases; bases with no gene match: 6. This CDR3 has 17 residues. In DNA, the CDR3 is TGTGCCAGCAGCTCGACTAGCGGGCTTTACTCCTACAATGAGCAGTTCTTC. Translated, it gives CASSSTSGLYSYNEQFF.

The chain uses TRBV29-1 and TRBJ2-4; tentative D call: TRBD1 (5 bases). This CDR3 spans 16 amino acids. V was cut by 2 bases and J by 1 base, with 15 bases left in between. Germline CDR1 SQVTM, CDR2 ANQGSEA. CDR3 region: CSVEWQGEFAKNIQYF. The CDR3 DNA sequence: TGCAGCGTTGAATGGCAGGGCGAGTTTGCCAAAAACATTCAGTACTTC.

This chain connects TRBV19 to TRBJ2-5; TRBD2 matches 13 bases. Germline V gene sequence: CDR1 LNHDA, CDR2 SQIVND (reference sequence). There are 13 residues in the CDR3. J was trimmed by 5 bases and V by 9 bases; bases with no gene match: 3. As DNA, the CDR3 is TGTGCCAGCGGACTAGCGGGAGTGGAGACCCAGTACTTC. It translates to CASGLAGVETQYF. Based on the CDR3 plus reference TRBV19 and TRBJ2-5, the full variable domain is DGGITQSPKYLFRKEGQNVTLSCEQNLNHDAMYWYRQDPGQGLRLIYYSQIVNDFQKGDIAEGYSVSREKKESFPLTVTSAQKNPTAFYLCASGLAGVETQYFGPGTRLLVL.

The table lists this clonotype with many counts. The V call is TRBV6-2 or TRBV6-3, the J call TRBJ1-5; tentatively, D is TRBD1 (5 bases). The CDR3 is 14 amino acids. Trimming took 8 bases from V and 1 from J, leaving 12 bases between them. Germline V lookup: CDR1 MNHEY, CDR2 SVGEGT. CDR3 sequence (DNA): TGTGCCAGCGCAAAGGGGACGAGCAATCAGCCCCAGCATTTT. Amino acid sequence: CASAKGTSNQPQHF.

At least ten counts were recorded for this clonotype. The chain combines TRBV20-1 with TRBJ1-1, with unresolved D. The CDR3 runs 13 residues. The germline V gene has CDR1 DFQATT and CDR2 SNEGSKA (reference sequence). Trimming left V 0 bases short and J 2 bases short, with 7 bases between. The CDR3 is CSARDRVNTEAFF. The CDR3 nucleotides are TGCAGTGCTAGAGATCGGGTTAACACTGAAGCTTTCTTT.

The chain recombines TRBV14 with TRBJ2-7; D may match TRBD1 or TRBD2 (5 bases each). Germline assignment: CDR1 SGHDN and CDR2 FVKESK. This CDR3 comprises 16 residues. Deletions cut 3 bases from V and 3 bases from J, with 18 bases between. CDR3: CASSHPRGRDNYEQYF. The CDR3 DNA is TGTGCCAGCAGCCACCCGAGGGGCAGGGATAACTACGAGCAGTACTTC.

The chain employs TRBV6-6 and TRBJ1-6; TRBD1 is a possible D gene (5 bases). Germline V CDR1 and CDR2: MNHNY, SVGAGI (reference sequence). The CDR3 covers 15 residues. Trimming removed 6 bases at V and 7 bases at J, with 16 bases between. The CDR3 protein is CASSPSGGFNSPLHF. The CDR3 coding sequence is TGTGCCAGCAGCCCTTCCGGGGGGTTCAATTCACCCCTCCACTTT.

This chain connects TRBV5-1 to TRBJ1-1, with 7 nucleotides matching TRBD1. The CDR3 consists of 14 residues. The germline V gene has CDR1 SGHRS and CDR2 YFSETQ. After removal of 1 base from V and 6 bases from J, the junction contained 6 bases not matched to a gene. The CDR3 protein is CASSLREQGAEAFF. The DNA of the CDR3 is TGCGCCAGCAGCTTGCGGGAGCAGGGGGCTGAAGCTTTCTTT.

This clonotype was detected once. The chain combines TRBV29-1 with TRBJ1-1, with TRBD1 identical over 7 bases. The CDR3 spans 13 residues. Germline CDR1 is SQVTM and CDR2 is ANQGSEA. V was clipped by 4 bases and J by 4 bases; unmatched bases: 6. CDR3 protein: CSVGRGGGTEAFF. The CDR3 DNA follows: TGCAGCGTTGGCAGGGGGGGGGGCACTGAAGCTTTCTTT.

V is TRBV10-3 and J is TRBJ2-1; 9 nucleotides agree with TRBD1. The CDR3 is 13 residues long. The V and J ends lost 10 bases and 6 bases, in that order; junction bases with no gene match: 7. The germline CDR1 and CDR2 sequences are ENHRY and SYGVKD. In DNA, the CDR3 is TGTGCCAGCCAAGGGACAGGGTTCAATGAGCAGTTCTTC. It translates to CASQGTGFNEQFF.

This clonotype has more than one count but fewer than ten. This CDR3 is CSARDRDREGNTIYF. Written as DNA, the CDR3 is TGCAGTGCTAGAGATCGGGACAGGGAAGGAAACACCATATATTTT. This sequence joins TRBV20-1 and TRBJ1-3; the match to TRBD1 covers 9 bases. V shed 0 bases, J shed 4 bases, and the junction held 4 bases outside the gene matches. This CDR3 contains 15 residues. Looked up from germline, CDR1 is DFQATT and CDR2 is SNEGSKA (reference sequence).

The chain couples TRBV27 to TRBJ2-7; the D is unclear. The germline CDR1 and CDR2 sequences are MNHEY and SMNVEV (reference sequence). Deletions cut 5 bases from V and 6 bases from J, with 17 bases between. This CDR3 contains 14 residues. CDR3 in amino acids: CASSATILSGEQYF. DNA of the CDR3: TGTGCCAGCAGTGCCACAATACTTTCTGGCGAGCAGTACTTC.